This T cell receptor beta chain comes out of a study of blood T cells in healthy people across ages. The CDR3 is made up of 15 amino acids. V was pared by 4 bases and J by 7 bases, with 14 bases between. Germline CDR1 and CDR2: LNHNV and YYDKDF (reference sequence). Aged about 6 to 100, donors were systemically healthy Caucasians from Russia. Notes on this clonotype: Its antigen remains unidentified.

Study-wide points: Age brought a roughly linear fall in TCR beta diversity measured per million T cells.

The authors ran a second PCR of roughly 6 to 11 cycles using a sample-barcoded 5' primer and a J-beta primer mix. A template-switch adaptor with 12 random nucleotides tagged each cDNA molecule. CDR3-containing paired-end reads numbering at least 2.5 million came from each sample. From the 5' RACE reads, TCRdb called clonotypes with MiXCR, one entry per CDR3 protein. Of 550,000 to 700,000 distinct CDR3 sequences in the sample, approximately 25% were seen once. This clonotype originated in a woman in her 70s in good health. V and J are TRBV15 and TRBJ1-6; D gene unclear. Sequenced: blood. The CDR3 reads CATSTFGRLNSPLHF. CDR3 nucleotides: TGTGCCACCAGCACATTCGGACGTCTGAATTCACCCCTCCACTTT.